This TCR beta chain was recovered during a study of breast tumors, draining lymph nodes, adjacent tissues. Study findings and constraints: Luminal-like breast cancer showed significantly greater tumor-nontumor repertoire similarity than basal-like breast cancer did.

A single record per CDR3 protein comes from TCRdb applying MiXCR to the multiplex PCR reads. The table lists approximately 60,000 distinct CDR3 sequences, approximately 57% of them singletons. This clonotype was detected only a few times. As yet, its antigen is unknown. Germline V gene lookup returns CDR1 PRHDT and CDR2 FYEKMQ (reference sequence). This CDR3 has 17 amino acids. V lost 5 bases and J 0 bases, leaving 17 bases between the germline ends. This sequence originates from a female donor with breast cancer. Some clones in this sample may be carry-over from other donors' samples. The sample comprised breast tumor tissue. J is TRBJ1-3 and V is TRBV13; D unresolved. CDR3 in DNA: TGTGCCAGCAGCCCACCTGGGAGGCTGTGCTCTGGAAACACCATATATTTT. It translates to CASSPPGRLCSGNTIYF.